This is a list of T cell receptor beta chains from one sample in a study of cytomegalovirus exposure and HLA in healthy donors. Profiling relied on immunoSEQ multiplex PCR, and the TCRdb table lists in-frame clones only, not all of them. Found here are under 150,000 clones, around 85% of them singletons; the top ten hold under 2%. Sequenced material: PBMCs. Source of these receptors: a boy aged 5-17 years in good health and CMV-seronegative. Both conserved end residues are part of each CDR3. The D gene is left open where the match is weak. Size is omitted from some rows. Given values are once, few, many or a class for expanded clones.

v_call: TRBV7-8; d_call: .; j_call: TRBJ2-1; clone_size: .; cdr3_aa: CASSHTDNEQFF; cdr3_nt: TGTGCCAGCAGCCATACAGACAATGAGCAGTTCTTC
v_call: TRBV2; d_call: TRBD2; j_call: TRBJ2-2; clone_size: .; cdr3_aa: CASRLAGGPNTGELFF; cdr3_nt: TGTGCCAGCCGACTAGCGGGAGGGCCCAACACCGGGGAGCTGTTTTTT
v_call: TRBV25-1; d_call: .; j_call: TRBJ2-6; clone_size: .; cdr3_aa: CASSKGAGANVLTF; cdr3_nt: TGTGCCAGCAGTAAAGGGGCTGGGGCCAACGTCCTGACTTTC
v_call: TRBV5-4; d_call: TRBD1; j_call: TRBJ2-7; clone_size: .; cdr3_aa: CASSHQTGDEQYF; cdr3_nt: TGTGCCAGCAGCCACCAGACAGGGGACGAGCAGTACTTC
v_call: TRBV27; d_call: .; j_call: TRBJ2-2; clone_size: .; cdr3_aa: CASSYGYLAGELFF; cdr3_nt: TGTGCCAGCAGTTACGGGTATCTCGCCGGGGAGCTGTTTTTT
v_call: TRBV9; d_call: .; j_call: TRBJ1-1; clone_size: .; cdr3_aa: CASSEGQNTEAFF; cdr3_nt: TGTGCCAGCAGCGAGGGACAGAACACTGAAGCTTTCTTT
v_call: TRBV29-1; d_call: .; j_call: TRBJ1-2; clone_size: .; cdr3_aa: CSVAGQINYGYTF; cdr3_nt: TGCAGCGTTGCAGGACAGATTAACTATGGCTACACCTTC
v_call: TRBV5-6; d_call: .; j_call: TRBJ1-5; clone_size: .; cdr3_aa: CASSVGGGQPQHF; cdr3_nt: TGTGCCAGCAGTGTGGGGGGTGGTCAGCCCCAGCATTTT
v_call: TRBV19; d_call: .; j_call: TRBJ1-1; clone_size: .; cdr3_aa: CASRPGWSNTEAFF; cdr3_nt: TGTGCCAGCCGACCAGGGTGGAGTAACACTGAAGCTTTCTTT
v_call: TRBV7-2; d_call: .; j_call: TRBJ1-5; clone_size: once; cdr3_aa: CASSFGGSQPQHF; cdr3_nt: TGTGCCAGCAGCTTCGGGGGGTCTCAGCCCCAGCATTTT
v_call: TRBV30; d_call: TRBD1; j_call: TRBJ2-7; clone_size: once; cdr3_aa: CAWSVRGQGEQYF; cdr3_nt: TGTGCCTGGAGTGTAAGGGGGCAGGGGGAGCAGTACTTC
v_call: TRBV7-9; d_call: .; j_call: TRBJ1-4; clone_size: few; cdr3_aa: CASSLGQSTNEKLFF; cdr3_nt: TGTGCCAGCAGCTTAGGACAGTCAACTAATGAAAAACTGTTTTTT
v_call: TRBV5-4; d_call: .; j_call: TRBJ2-7; clone_size: .; cdr3_aa: CASSFAGQPYEQYF; cdr3_nt: TGTGCCAGCAGCTTCGCGGGGCAACCCTACGAGCAGTACTTC
v_call: TRBV30; d_call: TRBD1; j_call: TRBJ1-1; clone_size: once; cdr3_aa: CAWATGVNAEAFF; cdr3_nt: TGTGCCTGGGCGACAGGGGTAAATGCTGAAGCTTTCTTT
v_call: TRBV19; d_call: .; j_call: TRBJ1-5; clone_size: .; cdr3_aa: CASSIRGLGLNQPQHF; cdr3_nt: TGTGCCAGTAGTATACGGGGATTGGGCCTCAATCAGCCCCAGCATTTT
v_call: TRBV9; d_call: .; j_call: TRBJ1-1; clone_size: .; cdr3_aa: CASSVDSLGAAEAFF; cdr3_nt: TGTGCCAGCAGCGTAGATTCTTTAGGGGCGGCTGAAGCTTTCTTT
v_call: TRBV7-9; d_call: TRBD1; j_call: TRBJ2-7; clone_size: .; cdr3_aa: CASSIPGTGSYEQYF; cdr3_nt: TGTGCCAGCAGCATCCCCGGGACAGGCAGCTACGAGCAGTACTTC
v_call: TRBV5-1; d_call: TRBD1; j_call: TRBJ2-1; clone_size: .; cdr3_aa: CASSSGTVSYNEQFF; cdr3_nt: TGCGCCAGCAGCTCTGGGACAGTCTCCTACAATGAGCAGTTCTTC
v_call: TRBV6-5; d_call: TRBD1; j_call: TRBJ1-2; clone_size: .; cdr3_aa: CASRPGGKANYGYTF; cdr3_nt: TGTGCCAGCAGGCCAGGGGGTAAAGCTAACTATGGCTACACCTTC
v_call: TRBV7-9; d_call: .; j_call: TRBJ2-3; clone_size: few; cdr3_aa: CASSPVTDTQYF; cdr3_nt: TGTGCCAGCAGCCCTGTCACAGATACGCAGTATTTT
v_call: TRBV5-1; d_call: TRBD2; j_call: TRBJ2-5; clone_size: .; cdr3_aa: CASSSTSGGETQYF; cdr3_nt: TGCGCCAGCAGCTCCACTAGCGGGGGCGAGACCCAGTACTTC
v_call: TRBV7-3; d_call: .; j_call: TRBJ1-1; clone_size: .; cdr3_aa: CASSSTGGYRNTEAFF; cdr3_nt: TGTGCCAGCAGCTCGACGGGGGGGTATAGGAACACTGAAGCTTTCTTT
v_call: TRBV13; d_call: TRBD2; j_call: TRBJ2-3; clone_size: .; cdr3_aa: CASSSLAGGHNGDTQYF; cdr3_nt: TGTGCCAGCAGCTCTTTAGCGGGGGGGCATAACGGAGATACGCAGTATTTT
v_call: TRBV12-5; d_call: TRBD1; j_call: TRBJ2-1; clone_size: .; cdr3_aa: CASGFAGTGFLSYNEQFF; cdr3_nt: TGTGCTAGTGGTTTCGCCGGGACAGGGTTCCTTTCCTACAATGAGCAGTTCTTC
v_call: TRBV12-5; d_call: .; j_call: TRBJ2-1; clone_size: .; cdr3_aa: CASGFRRDSPSSYNEQFF; cdr3_nt: TGTGCTAGTGGTTTTCGCCGGGACTCTCCGAGCTCCTACAATGAGCAGTTCTTC
v_call: TRBV25-1; d_call: TRBD1; j_call: TRBJ2-7; clone_size: .; cdr3_aa: CASSAGTGAYEQYF; cdr3_nt: TGTGCCAGCAGTGCCGGGACAGGGGCCTACGAGCAGTACTTC
v_call: TRBV7-8; d_call: .; j_call: TRBJ1-6; clone_size: few; cdr3_aa: CASRREGNSPLHF; cdr3_nt: TGTGCCAGCCGCAGGGAAGGGAATTCACCCCTCCACTTT
v_call: TRBV7-3; d_call: .; j_call: TRBJ2-1; clone_size: .; cdr3_aa: CASSLTSYNEQFF; cdr3_nt: TGTGCCAGCAGCTTGACTAGTTACAATGAGCAGTTCTTC
v_call: TRBV9; d_call: .; j_call: TRBJ2-6; clone_size: .; cdr3_aa: CASSVFFSGANVLTF; cdr3_nt: TGTGCCAGCAGCGTTTTCTTCTCTGGGGCCAACGTCCTGACTTTC
v_call: TRBV4-3; d_call: TRBD1; j_call: TRBJ1-3; clone_size: few; cdr3_aa: CASSQSGTAGNTIYF; cdr3_nt: TGCGCCAGCAGCCAATCCGGGACAGCGGGAAACACCATATATTTT
v_call: TRBV5-1; d_call: TRBD2; j_call: TRBJ2-5; clone_size: .; cdr3_aa: CASSLDRTSLYF; cdr3_nt: TGCGCCAGCAGCTTGGATAGGACTAGTTTGTACTTC
v_call: TRBV29-1; d_call: .; j_call: TRBJ1-1; clone_size: .; cdr3_aa: CSVEGRPDTEAFF; cdr3_nt: TGCAGCGTTGAGGGGCGACCGGACACTGAAGCTTTCTTT
v_call: TRBV29-1; d_call: .; j_call: TRBJ1-1; clone_size: few; cdr3_aa: CSVVLQDLNTEAFF; cdr3_nt: TGCAGCGTTGTCCTTCAGGATTTGAACACTGAAGCTTTCTTT
v_call: TRBV19; d_call: .; j_call: TRBJ1-5; clone_size: .; cdr3_aa: CASSLSAAGNQPQHF; cdr3_nt: TGTGCCAGTAGTCTCTCGGCTGCGGGCAATCAGCCCCAGCATTTT
v_call: TRBV9; d_call: .; j_call: TRBJ2-1; clone_size: .; cdr3_aa: CASSSSSNEQFF; cdr3_nt: TGTGCCAGCAGCTCCAGTTCAAATGAGCAGTTCTTC
v_call: TRBV2; d_call: TRBD2; j_call: TRBJ2-1; clone_size: .; cdr3_aa: CASSESSGRFGNEQFF; cdr3_nt: TGTGCCAGCAGTGAATCTAGCGGGAGATTCGGCAATGAGCAGTTCTTC
v_call: TRBV14; d_call: .; j_call: TRBJ1-1; clone_size: .; cdr3_aa: CASSQVDTSEAFF; cdr3_nt: TGTGCCAGCAGCCAAGTGGACACCTCTGAAGCTTTCTTT
v_call: TRBV7-3; d_call: TRBD2; j_call: TRBJ2-5; clone_size: .; cdr3_aa: CASSSQGLVGETQYF; cdr3_nt: TGTGCCAGCAGCTCCCAAGGACTAGTCGGAGAGACCCAGTACTTC
v_call: TRBV6-6; d_call: TRBD1; j_call: TRBJ2-7; clone_size: once; cdr3_aa: CASSYLTQGREQYF; cdr3_nt: TGTGCCAGCAGTTACCTAACACAGGGGCGGGAGCAGTACTTC
v_call: TRBV7-9; d_call: .; j_call: TRBJ2-4; clone_size: .; cdr3_aa: CASSLARAGERNIQYF; cdr3_nt: TGTGCCAGCAGCTTAGCGCGGGCAGGGGAGAGGAACATTCAGTACTTC
v_call: TRBV7-2; d_call: .; j_call: TRBJ2-1; clone_size: .; cdr3_aa: CASSLEVEQFF; cdr3_nt: TGTGCCAGCAGCCTGGAGGTTGAGCAGTTCTTC
v_call: TRBV7-8; d_call: TRBD1; j_call: TRBJ1-2; clone_size: .; cdr3_aa: CASRRTGSYGYTF; cdr3_nt: TGTGCCAGCAGGCGGACAGGGTCCTATGGCTACACCTTC
v_call: TRBV5-1; d_call: TRBD1; j_call: TRBJ1-3; clone_size: .; cdr3_aa: CASSLQGAQGNTIYF; cdr3_nt: TGCGCCAGCAGCTTACAGGGGGCGCAGGGAAACACCATATATTTT
v_call: TRBV6-5; d_call: .; j_call: TRBJ1-5; clone_size: .; cdr3_aa: CARGGNQPQHF; cdr3_nt: TGTGCCAGGGGCGGCAATCAGCCCCAGCATTTT
v_call: TRBV9; d_call: TRBD1; j_call: TRBJ2-7; clone_size: .; cdr3_aa: CASSVSPTGVHEQYF; cdr3_nt: TGTGCCAGCAGCGTATCTCCGACAGGGGTCCACGAGCAGTACTTC